These T cell receptor beta chains were read from a single sample in a study of regulatory T cells. Using immunoSEQ multiplex PCR, the repertoire was profiled, and TCRdb retains in-frame clones only, with some absent. This sample has tens of thousands of clones, with about 93% found just once. Sequenced input: conventional CD4+ T cells sorted from blood. The receptors come from a child between 2 and 9 years old with CD3G deficiency. Both conserved end residues are part of each CDR3. Each record gives: J gene, D gene, clone size, V gene, CDR3 protein, CDR3 DNA. The D gene is left open where the match is weak. Size is omitted from some rows. Given values are once, few, many or a class for expanded clones.

>TRBJ2-4|NA|once|TRBV28
CASSTRQFVGGIQYF
TGTGCCAGCAGTACGAGACAGTTCGTTGGAGGCATTCAGTACTTC
>TRBJ2-2|TRBD2|NA|TRBV28
CASSSRGSGDTGELFF
TGTGCCAGCAGCTCTCGGGGTAGCGGGGACACCGGGGAGCTGTTTTTT
>TRBJ2-1|NA|few|TRBV13
CASSLGTAYYNEQFF
TGTGCCAGCAGCTTAGGGACGGCTTACTACAATGAGCAGTTCTTC
>TRBJ2-1|TRBD1|NA|TRBV5-1
CASSSGTGKFREQFF
TGCGCCAGCAGCTCCGGGACAGGGAAGTTCCGGGAGCAGTTCTTC
>TRBJ1-1|NA|NA|TRBV11-3
CASSSQPTANTEAFF
TGTGCCAGCAGCTCCCAACCGACGGCTAACACTGAAGCTTTCTTT
>TRBJ2-7|TRBD2|NA|TRBV28
CASSPLPTSGNYEQYF
TGTGCCAGCAGTCCGCTACCGACTAGCGGAAACTACGAGCAGTACTTC
>TRBJ2-7|TRBD2|NA|TRBV28
CATRLAATYEQYF
TGTGCCACTCGACTAGCGGCAACCTACGAGCAGTACTTC
>TRBJ2-3|NA|NA|TRBV6-1
CASSVVPGADTQYF
TGTGCCAGCAGTGTCGTCCCGGGGGCGGATACGCAGTATTTT
>TRBJ1-1|NA|NA|TRBV11-2
CASSPRHNTEAFF
TGTGCCAGCAGCCCCCGACATAACACTGAAGCTTTCTTT
>TRBJ2-7|NA|NA|TRBV6-1
CASSESYVPSYEQYF
TGTGCCAGCAGTGAATCGTACGTCCCCTCCTACGAGCAGTACTTC
>TRBJ2-7|TRBD1|NA|TRBV28
CASSSRGTGVHEQYF
TGTGCCAGCAGTTCTAGGGGGACAGGGGTCCACGAGCAGTACTTC
>TRBJ1-1|TRBD1|NA|TRBV6-1
CASKDRTNTEAFF
TGTGCCAGCAAGGACAGGACGAACACTGAAGCTTTCTTT
>TRBJ2-7|TRBD1|once|TRBV6-1
CASSAKTGGYEQYF
TGTGCCAGCAGTGCTAAGACAGGGGGGTACGAGCAGTACTTC
>TRBJ1-4|TRBD1|once|TRBV28
CASSPMTGWDEKLFF
TGTGCCAGCAGTCCCATGACAGGGTGGGATGAAAAACTGTTTTTT
>TRBJ1-4|NA|NA|TRBV19
CASSVALHPNEKLFF
TGTGCCAGTAGTGTCGCTTTACATCCTAATGAAAAACTGTTTTTT
>TRBJ1-1|NA|once|TRBV28
CASSFQGRRTEAFF
TGTGCCAGCAGTTTCCAGGGGCGGCGGACTGAAGCTTTCTTT
>TRBJ2-1|NA|few|TRBV6-1
CASRAGTTSYNEQFF
TGTGCCAGCAGAGCCGGGACAACCTCCTACAATGAGCAGTTCTTC
>TRBJ2-3|NA|NA|TRBV6-1
CASRDPTDTQYF
TGTGCCAGCAGGGACCCCACAGATACGCAGTATTTT